The entry below gives a single T cell receptor (beta chain) sequence along with its context. The record originates from a study of cytomegalovirus exposure and HLA in healthy donors. PCR involved 60 Vbeta and 13 Jbeta primers. The method was immunoSEQ multiplex PCR; TCRdb's version includes in-frame clones alone and lacks a portion of them. The sample carries approximately 170,000 clones, around 80% recorded once. Sample: PBMCs. This clonotype originated in a man in his forties in good health and CMV-seronegative.

The CDR3 spells CSVEAGGLGGTEAFF. CDR3 nucleotides: TGCAGCGTTGAAGCCGGGGGGTTGGGCGGAACTGAAGCTTTCTTT. This rearrangement joins TRBV29-1 to TRBJ1-1; D is perhaps TRBD1 (5 bases). The length of the CDR3 is 15 residues. Germline V gene sequence: CDR1 SQVTM, CDR2 ANQGSEA. The germline V and J ends were trimmed by 1 base and 5 bases, with 17 bases remaining between them.